What follows are 11 T cell receptor beta chains derived from one specimen sequenced in a study of blood T cell repertoires in COVID-19. The method was immunoSEQ multiplex PCR; TCRdb's version includes in-frame clones alone and lacks a portion of them. The sample shows 300,000 to 350,000 clones, approximately 83% of them seen only once. Source material: PBMCs or T cells enriched from blood (not recorded which). The receptors derive from a woman aged 40 to 50 with acute COVID-19.

The V call is TRBV7-9, the J call TRBJ2-7; possibly TRBD2 for D (5 bases). The V end was cut by 1 base, the J end by 7 bases, with 20 bases between. The germline V gene encodes CDR1 SEHNR and CDR2 FQNEAQ (reference sequence). This CDR3 has 16 residues. This chain's CDR3 is CASSLGHLGLGGEQYF. CDR3 nucleotides: TGTGCCAGCAGCTTAGGGCACTTAGGCCTCGGCGGGGAGCAGTACTTC.

The chain links TRBV5-1 to TRBJ2-2; D might be TRBD2 (6 bases). V was shortened by 6 bases and J by 0 bases, with 12 bases between the two germline ends. Per germline, CDR1 SGHRS and CDR2 YFSETQ. The CDR3 has 15 residues. CDR3 residues: CASTAGSANTGELFF. The CDR3 DNA reads TGCGCCAGCACAGCGGGTTCGGCGAACACCGGGGAGCTGTTTTTT.

The chain combines TRBV5-6 with TRBJ1-2; tentative D call: TRBD1 (5 bases). V dropped 5 bases and J dropped 4 bases, with 24 bases sitting between them. This CDR3 comprises 17 residues. The germline CDR1 and CDR2 sequences are SGHDT and YYEEEE. The DNA for the CDR3 is TGTGCCAGCAGTTTTCCGCCAGGGAGGCCCCCGTCCTATGGCTACACCTTC. As protein: CASSFPPGRPPSYGYTF.

V gene TRBV20-1 combines with J gene TRBJ2-7; D is unresolved. CDR1 and CDR2 from the germline V gene are DFQATT and SNEGSKA (reference sequence). V was cut by 3 bases and J by 4 bases, with 7 bases left in between. This CDR3 has 11 residues. CDR3 coding DNA: TGCAGTGCTAGGGCTTTATACGAGCAGTACTTC. Amino acid sequence: CSARALYEQYF.

The chain joins TRBV5-4 to TRBJ1-2; weak D call: TRBD1 (5 bases). The germline gives CDR1 SGHNT, CDR2 YYREEE (reference sequence). The CDR3 is 14 residues long. The V gene lost 0 bases and the J gene lost 4 bases, with 10 bases spanning the gap. CDR3 in DNA: TGTGCCAGCAGCTTGGAGGGGCGCCTCTATGGCTACACCTTC. Protein product: CASSLEGRLYGYTF. The full variable domain, its missing parts supplied by reference TRBV5-4 and TRBJ1-2, is ETGVTQSPTHLIKTRGQQVTLRCSSQSGHNTVSWYQQALGQGPQFIFQYYREEENGRGNFPPRFSGLQFPNYSSELNVNALELDDSALYLCASSLEGRLYGYTFGSGTRLTVV.

The chain links TRBV28 to TRBJ1-1, with 7 positions matching TRBD1. Germline CDR1 is MDHEN and CDR2 is SYDVKM. V trimming: 5 bases; J trimming: 9 bases; junction bases outside the gene matches: 15. This CDR3 comprises 15 residues. CDR3 protein: CASSTKSRGNLKAFF. The CDR3 bases are TGTGCCAGCAGTACAAAGAGCAGGGGGAACTTGAAAGCTTTCTTT. The full variable domain, rest sourced from reference TRBV28 and TRBJ1-1, is DVKVTQSSRYLVKRTGEKVFLECVQDMDHENMFWYRQDPGLGLRLIYFSYDVKMKEKGDIPEGYSVSREKKERFSLILESASTNQTSMYLCASSTKSRGNLKAFFGQGTRLTVV.

The chain recombines TRBV4-1 with TRBJ1-1, with a weak D call TRBD1 (5 bases). This CDR3 spans 14 amino acids. CDR1 is MGHRA, CDR2 YSYEKL, per germline. The V end was cut by 6 bases, the J end by 11 bases, with 22 bases between. The CDR3 here is CASSHIPLDIGAFF. CDR3 coding DNA: TGCGCCAGCAGTCACATACCACTGGACATTGGGGCTTTCTTT.

CDR3 coding DNA: TGTGCCAGCAGCCAAAGAGGGATTAGCAATCAGCCCCAGCATTTT. Translation gives CASSQRGISNQPQHF. The chain recombines TRBV3-1 (or the pseudogene TRBV3-2) with TRBJ1-5; unclear D gene. The V gene's germline CDR1 is LGHDT and CDR2 YNNKEL (reference sequence). The ends were cut back, 2 bases at V and 0 bases at J, with 8 bases in the middle. The CDR3 is 15 amino acids.

The table lists this clone with a count of one. This rearrangement joins TRBV28 to TRBJ1-5, with 7 bases that match TRBD1. Germline CDR1 MDHEN, CDR2 SYDVKM. V gave up 6 bases and J gave up 5 bases; unmatched junction bases: 10. CDR3 length: 15 residues. CDR3 bases: TGTGCCAGCAGCACGATACGACAGGGTGATCAGCCCCAGCATTTT. Translating it yields CASSTIRQGDQPQHF.

The chain couples TRBV2 to TRBJ1-1; possible D gene TRBD1, 6 bases. This CDR3 region has 16 residues. Germline V gives CDR1 SNHLY, CDR2 FYNNEI. V shed 3 bases and J shed 4 bases, with 18 bases lying between them. CDR3 DNA: TGTGCCAGCAGTGATTGGCACAGGGCTGTCATCACTGAAGCTTTCTTT. Translating gives CASSDWHRAVITEAFF.

V usage is TRBV5-4 and J usage is TRBJ2-5, with D possibly being TRBD2 (6 bases). V was shortened by 4 bases and J by 4 bases, with 26 bases between the two germline ends. Germline CDR1 is SGHNT and CDR2 is YYREEE (reference sequence). The length of the CDR3 is 18 residues. CDR3 DNA: TGTGCCAGCAGCAATCGGGCCCGACTAGGCGCCTCCGGAGAGACCCAGTACTTC. It translates to CASSNRARLGASGETQYF.